The 8 T cell receptor beta chains below were found in one sample sequenced in a study of cytomegalovirus exposure and HLA in healthy donors. Vbeta (60) and Jbeta (13) primers were used in the PCR. Repertoires were generated with immunoSEQ multiplex PCR, while TCRdb's copy carries only in-frame clones and drops some. The sample yields around 100,000 clones, over 75% seen once. Source material: PBMCs. The origin of the receptors is a male donor in good health and CMV-seropositive.

This clone was seen a handful of times. The gene calls are TRBV28 and TRBJ2-5, with TRBD2 matching 7 bases. J was trimmed by 4 bases and V by 8 bases; bases with no gene match: 10. Germline V gene sequence: CDR1 MDHEN, CDR2 SYDVKM. The CDR3 covers 14 residues. CDR3 sequence reads: CASVGGRESETQYF. The CDR3 DNA reads as TGTGCCAGCGTGGGGGGGAGGGAATCAGAGACCCAGTACTTC.

This clone came up a few times. V and J are TRBV4-2 and TRBJ1-4; D call uncertain. Germline lookup yields CDR1 LGHNA and CDR2 YNFKEQ. The ends were cut back, 1 base at V and 12 bases at J, with 21 bases in the middle. There are 16 residues in the CDR3. The CDR3 is CASSQVFPSHLGELFF. The CDR3 DNA follows: TGTGCCAGCAGCCAAGTCTTCCCCAGTCACCTAGGCGAACTGTTTTTT.

The rearrangement uses TRBV5-4 and TRBJ2-2, with 7 bases aligning to TRBD1. CDR3 size: 17 residues. The germline CDR1 and CDR2 sequences are SGHNT and YYREEE (reference sequence). With 1 base clipped from V and 6 bases from J, the junction kept 12 bases outside the gene matches. The CDR3: CASSLLLGRGSAGELFF. CDR3 nucleotides: TGTGCCAGCAGCTTGCTTTTGGGCAGGGGGTCGGCCGGGGAGCTGTTTTTT.

J is TRBJ2-3 and V is TRBV6-5, with TRBD1 as a possible D gene (6 bases). Germline V gene sequence: CDR1 MNHEY, CDR2 SVGAGI. Trimming took off 1 base at V and 6 bases at J, with 14 bases between the two ends. The length of the CDR3 is 15 residues. CDR3 loop: CASSYFPRTEDTQYF. CDR3 nucleotide sequence: TGTGCCAGCAGTTACTTTCCGCGGACAGAGGATACGCAGTATTTT.

The chain combines TRBV6-1 with TRBJ1-5; 7 bases fit TRBD1. The germline CDR1 and CDR2 sequences are MNHNS and SASEGT. The CDR3 has 16 residues. After removal of 4 bases from V and 0 bases from J, the junction contained 6 bases not matched to a gene. In nucleotides, the CDR3 is TGTGCCAGCAGTGCCCGGGACAGCTTTAGCAATCAGCCCCAGCATTTT. Amino acids: CASSARDSFSNQPQHF.

This clone showed up just once. V usage is TRBV15 and J usage is TRBJ1-5; D is undetermined. The ends were cut back, 0 bases at V and 4 bases at J, with 7 bases in the middle. Germline CDR1 is LNHNV and CDR2 is YYDKDF (reference sequence). The CDR3 consists of 14 residues. The CDR3 DNA reads as TGTGCCACCAGCAGAGAAACAGTTAATCAGCCCCAGCATTTT. It yields the protein CATSRETVNQPQHF.

This clone was counted once. V usage is TRBV19 and J usage is TRBJ2-2; TRBD2 is a possible D gene (5 bases). Germline V gives CDR1 LNHDA, CDR2 SQIVND (reference sequence). Trimming pared 4 bases from V and 8 bases from J, leaving 11 bases between. The length of the CDR3 is 13 residues. The CDR3 nucleotides read TGTGCCAGTAGTAGGAGGCCTTCAGGGGAGCTGTTTTTT. Translated, it gives CASSRRPSGELFF.

V usage is TRBV18 and J usage is TRBJ1-3; D perhaps matches TRBD1 (6 bases). The V gene's germline CDR1 is KGHSH and CDR2 LQKENI. The CDR3 contains 16 residues. Trimming stripped 3 bases from V and 3 bases from J, with 15 bases between. CDR3 loop: CASSPAGQLVGNTIYF. In DNA form, the CDR3 reads TGTGCCAGCTCACCGGCAGGACAGTTAGTTGGAAACACCATATATTTT.